This record covers a single T cell receptor beta chain. Its specificity is unknown. The CDR3 contains 15 residues. Germline V gives CDR1 GTSNPN, CDR2 SVGIG (reference sequence). V was clipped by 2 bases and J by 2 bases; unmatched bases: 3. PCR primers comprised 60 Vbeta and 13 Jbeta primers. The protocol was immunoSEQ multiplex PCR, while the TCRdb copy is restricted to in-frame clones and leaves out a portion. The profile covers more than 110,000 clones, with around 80% appearing a single time and over 1% taken by the ten largest. This specimen comes from a study of cytomegalovirus exposure and HLA in healthy donors. Study details: Earlier, some 180 million T cells were analyzed, and about 120 million unique TCR beta sequences were found among them. Findings and caveats of the study: An analysis that was carried out later associated 16,951 TCR beta sequences with HLA alleles at 0.05 false discovery rate.

The sequencing sample was made of PBMCs. The chain couples TRBV30 to TRBJ1-3; 10 bases map to TRBD1. The clonotype originates from a female donor in good health and CMV-seronegative. This CDR3 reads CAWSPGQGAGNTIYF. CDR3 coding DNA: TGTGCCTGGAGTCCTGGACAGGGGGCTGGAAACACCATATATTTT.